This paragraph covers one T cell receptor beta chain sequence. TCRdb keeps only in-frame clones here, not all; method: immunoSEQ multiplex PCR. Here the sample spans 2 million to 2.5 million clones, approximately 93% being singletons. This specimen belongs to a study of shared clonotypes between healthy human individuals. Trimming cost V 5 bases and J 2 bases; bases outside gene matches: 7. Germline loops: CDR1 MNHNY, CDR2 SVGAGI (reference sequence). This CDR3 comprises 15 residues. The receptor's source is a man aged 18 to 29 in good health. Some clones in this sample may be carry-over from other donors' samples. The specimen sequenced was naive CD4+ T cells from PBMCs. This sample's subset: CD45RA+ positively selected. This chain links TRBV6-6 with TRBJ1-2; 8 nucleotides align to TRBD1. The CDR3 DNA reads TGTGCCAGCAGTCCCTCGGGACAGGTGAACTATGGCTACACCTTC. It encodes CASSPSGQVNYGYTF.